A single sample is the source of the 14 T cell receptor beta chains below, sequenced in a study of T cell repertoires in cytomegalovirus infection. These receptors are not linked to any known antigen. MiXCR, run by TCRdb on the reads, gives a single entry per CDR3 protein. This repertoire shows some 920,000 distinct CDR3 sequences, approximately 31% found once; its top ten account for around 15%. The material sequenced was cultured CD8+ T cells from PBMCs, taken from culture after CMV antigen stimulation. The receptor source for this set is a human donor in good health (CMV status not recorded). Some clones in this sample may be carry-over from other donors' samples.

The V and J genes are TRBV27 and TRBJ1-3; D is uncertain. The CDR3 consists of 16 residues. Trimming cost V 8 bases and J 0 bases, with 17 bases left between them. From germline, CDR1 is MNHEY and CDR2 SMNVEV (reference sequence). CDR3 bases: TGTGCCAGCGCGCCTTCTGGAGGGCGCTCTGGAAACACCATATATTTT. It yields the protein CASAPSGGRSGNTIYF.

This clonotype was seen at least ten times. V gene TRBV7-2 combines with J gene TRBJ2-1, with 9 bases identical to TRBD1. The V segment lost 5 bases and the J segment 6 bases; nucleotides outside the gene matches: 11. The CDR3 is 16 residues long. Germline V CDR1 and CDR2: SGHTA, FQGNSA. The CDR3 reads CASSKGWGQGFNEQFF. CDR3 DNA: TGTGCCAGCAGCAAGGGGTGGGGACAGGGTTTCAATGAGCAGTTCTTC.

This clonotype was seen a handful of times. This chain uses TRBV6-2 or TRBV6-3 with TRBJ2-3; D is perhaps TRBD2 (6 bases). V was shortened by 4 bases and J by 3 bases, with 11 bases between the two germline ends. There are 14 residues in the CDR3. The germline V gene has CDR1 MNHEY and CDR2 SVGEGT. The CDR3 sequence: CASSFIAETDTQYF. CDR3 bases: TGTGCCAGCAGTTTTATAGCGGAAACAGATACGCAGTATTTT.

J is TRBJ2-3 and V is TRBV9, with a tentative D call TRBD2 (7 bases). Trimming pared 0 bases from V and 2 bases from J, leaving 13 bases between. The CDR3 totals 16 residues. CDR1 is SGDLS and CDR2 is YYNGEE in the germline V gene. The CDR3 DNA is TGTGCCAGCAGCGTAGGGGGGGGGCGGGTCACAGATACGCAGTATTTT. This encodes CASSVGGGRVTDTQYF.

The chain recombines TRBV6-8 with TRBJ2-1; D remains ambiguous. The CDR3 has 11 residues. V shed 10 bases and J shed 7 bases, with 11 bases lying between them. Germline CDR1 reads MNHGY; CDR2 reads SAAAGT. CDR3 sequence: CATQKLNEQFF. CDR3 coding DNA: TGTGCCACTCAGAAACTTAATGAGCAGTTCTTC.

The gene calls are TRBV11-1 and TRBJ1-1, with 7 nucleotides matching TRBD1. V lost 5 bases and J lost 10; bases outside the gene matches: 7. The CDR3 has 12 amino acids. Germline CDR1 SGHAT, CDR2 FQDESV (reference sequence). CDR3 sequence reads: CASSVTGIGAFF. The DNA of the CDR3 is TGTGCCAGCAGCGTGACAGGGATCGGAGCTTTCTTT.

This clonotype was recorded many times. The rearrangement links TRBV7-8 to TRBJ2-1; perhaps D is TRBD1 or TRBD2 (5 bases each). The CDR3 contains 13 residues. Germline-derived CDR1 and CDR2 are SGHVS and FQNEAQ. V dropped 5 bases and J dropped 6 bases, with 11 bases sitting between them. In DNA form, the CDR3 reads TGTGCCAGCAGCCCGGGACCCTCCAATGAGCAGTTCTTC. The encoded protein is CASSPGPSNEQFF.

The V call is TRBV27, the J call TRBJ1-6, with TRBD1 identical over 8 bases. Losses at the gene ends were 5 bases for V and 6 bases for J; bases not matched to a gene: 6. The CDR3 is 15 amino acids. Germline V gives CDR1 MNHEY, CDR2 SMNVEV (reference sequence). This CDR3 reads CASSLGQGVNSPLHF. CDR3 DNA sequence: TGTGCCAGCAGTCTAGGACAGGGAGTTAATTCACCCCTCCACTTT.

This clonotype showed up just a few times. V is TRBV29-1 and J is TRBJ1-4, with D perhaps TRBD1 (6 bases). The CDR3 is 11 residues long. With 7 bases removed from V and 7 bases from J, the gap between germline ends came to 10 bases. Germline CDR1 reads SQVTM; CDR2 reads ANQGSEA. The CDR3 bases are TGCAGCGCGCAGGGGTCTGAAAAACTGTTTTTT. Translating gives CSAQGSEKLFF.

The chain links TRBV10-3 to TRBJ2-7; either TRBD1 or TRBD2 may supply D (5 bases each). The ends were cut back, 11 bases at V and 3 bases at J, with 20 bases in the middle. CDR3 length: 14 residues. Per germline, CDR1 ENHRY and CDR2 SYGVKD. The CDR3 here is CASTPGRQIYEQYV. CDR3 bases: TGTGCCTCGACACCGGGACGGCAAATCTACGAGCAGTACGTC.

The J gene is TRBJ2-1, the V gene TRBV27; 12 bases align to TRBD2. Trimming cost V 4 bases and J 6 bases; bases outside gene matches: 10. Germline V gene lookup returns CDR1 MNHEY and CDR2 SMNVEV (reference sequence). The CDR3 covers 17 residues. The CDR3 DNA reads TGTGCCAGCAGTTCCCCCCGCCTAGCGGGGGGGCGCAATGAGCAGTTCTTC. Amino acid sequence: CASSSPRLAGGRNEQFF.

This clonotype was seen repeatedly, ten times or more. V gene TRBV15 combines with J gene TRBJ2-1, with TRBD2 matching over 8 bases. V was pared by 3 bases and J by 1 base, with 5 bases of the junction left unmatched. The CDR3 sequence is 16 residues long. The germline V gene has CDR1 LNHNV and CDR2 YYDKDF (reference sequence). In nucleotides, the CDR3 is TGTGCCACCAGCAGGGGGGGCGGGGGGTCCTACAATGAGCAGTTCTTC. Amino acids: CATSRGGGGSYNEQFF. Together with reference TRBV15 and TRBJ2-1, the CDR3 gives the full variable domain: DAMVIQNPRYQVTQFGKPVTLSCSQTLNHNVMYWYQQKSSQAPKLLFHYYDKDFNNEADTPDNFQSRRPNTSFCFLDIRSPGLGDTAMYLCATSRGGGGSYNEQFFGPGTRLTVL.

The rearrangement uses TRBV5-4 and TRBJ2-5; D unclear. V was clipped by 4 bases and J by 1 base, with 14 bases between them. The CDR3 is made up of 15 amino acids. Per germline, CDR1 SGHNT and CDR2 YYREEE (reference sequence). CDR3 residues: CASSEADGAQETQYF. The CDR3, as DNA: TGTGCCAGCAGCGAAGCAGATGGTGCCCAAGAGACCCAGTACTTC.

This clonotype was detected many times. This chain links TRBV7-6 with TRBJ1-1, with a tentative D call TRBD1 (6 bases). Per germline, CDR1 SGHVS and CDR2 FNYEAQ. This CDR3 has 15 amino acids. V was cut by 4 bases and J by 0 bases, with 12 bases left in between. The CDR3 region has the DNA TGTGCCAGCAGCTACGCAAGGGGGATGAACACTGAAGCTTTCTTT. Translating it yields CASSYARGMNTEAFF.